Below, 13 T cell receptor beta chains from the same sample are listed, as sequenced in a study of blood T cell repertoires in COVID-19. The data were produced by immunoSEQ multiplex PCR, yet TCRdb's version contains in-frame clones alone and is incomplete. This table holds more than 150,000 clones, approximately 88% found once. The sequencing input was PBMCs or T cells enriched from blood (not recorded which). Receptors were obtained from a woman aged 60-75 years who had recovered from COVID-19.

The chain uses TRBV3-1 (or the pseudogene TRBV3-2) and TRBJ2-5, with 8 bases that match TRBD2. CDR1 LGHDT and CDR2 YNNKEL come from the germline V gene (reference sequence). Trimming at V came to 4 bases and at J to 8 bases, leaving 12 bases not matched to a gene. This CDR3 spans 15 amino acids. This CDR3 reads CASSPNSGTRETQYF. CDR3 nucleotides: TGTGCCAGCAGCCCTAACTCCGGGACTAGAGAAACCCAGTACTTC.

J is TRBJ1-4 and V is TRBV29-1; a weak D match, TRBD1 (6 bases). The CDR3 length is 11 residues. V was clipped by 1 base and J by 14 bases, with 11 bases between them. The V gene's germline CDR1 is SQVTM and CDR2 ANQGSEA. The chain's CDR3 is CSVEAGRGLFF. The CDR3, as DNA: TGCAGCGTTGAAGCCGGTAGGGGGCTGTTTTTT.

V and J are TRBV7-9 and TRBJ1-6, with 9 bases identical to TRBD1. Germline-derived CDR1 and CDR2 are SEHNR and FQNEAQ (reference sequence). The CDR3 runs 19 residues. J was trimmed by 7 bases and V by 5 bases; bases with no gene match: 18. The DNA of the CDR3 is TGTGCCAGCAGCCAGATATACGAACACCGGGACAGGGACAATTCACCCCTCCACTTT. Its translation: CASSQIYEHRDRDNSPLHF.

The chain carries TRBV27 and TRBJ2-5; D perhaps matches TRBD1 (6 bases). V lost 0 bases and J lost 4, with 18 bases in between. The CDR3 sequence is 17 residues long. Germline CDR1 reads MNHEY; CDR2 reads SMNVEV (reference sequence). CDR3 protein: CASSLSIRQAVPETQYF. The CDR3 nucleotides read TGTGCCAGCAGTTTATCGATTAGACAGGCAGTACCAGAGACCCAGTACTTC.

There are a few counts of this clone. This chain joins TRBV28 and TRBJ1-5, with D possibly being TRBD1 (6 bases). Germline V gene data show CDR1 as MDHEN and CDR2 as SYDVKM. V lost 6 bases and J lost 1, with 10 bases in between. This CDR3 is 14 amino acids long. The CDR3 nucleotides read TGTGCCAGCAGCCCGGGGGGCAGCAATCAGCCCCAGCATTTT. Protein product: CASSPGGSNQPQHF.

This clone came up a few times. The chain has TRBV19 and TRBJ1-2; D not certain. The CDR3 runs 14 residues. The V end was cut by 2 bases, the J end by 4 bases, with 11 bases between. Germline V gene data show CDR1 as LNHDA and CDR2 as SQIVND (reference sequence). This CDR3 reads CASSIHGRTYGYTF. In DNA, the CDR3 is TGTGCCAGTAGTATACACGGGAGGACCTATGGCTACACCTTC.

This clone was detected a few times. The chain uses TRBV5-1 and TRBJ2-7; D unclear. V lost 0 bases and J lost 1, with 8 bases in between. The CDR3 extends over 14 amino acids. Per germline, CDR1 SGHRS and CDR2 YFSETQ. CDR3 sequence (DNA): TGCGCCAGCAGCTTGGAAACCGGGTCCTACGAGCAGTACTTC. Its protein product is CASSLETGSYEQYF.

The gene calls are TRBV15 and TRBJ2-1; the D gene is possibly TRBD2 (5 bases). Germline V gives CDR1 LNHNV, CDR2 YYDKDF (reference sequence). This CDR3 is 18 amino acids long. With 0 bases removed from V and 1 base from J, the gap between germline ends came to 16 bases. DNA of the CDR3: TGTGCCACCAGCAGAGAAGGCCATAAAGCGGAATCCTACAATGAGCAGTTCTTC. This encodes CATSREGHKAESYNEQFF.

The J gene is TRBJ2-1, the V gene TRBV11-3, with 10 bases lining up with TRBD2. The CDR3 contains 15 residues. V lost 2 bases and J lost 5; bases outside the gene matches: 3. Per the germline V gene, CDR1 is SGHNT and CDR2 is YENEEA. CDR3 protein: CASSLLAGGNNEQFF. CDR3 DNA sequence: TGTGCCAGCAGCTTATTAGCGGGGGGAAACAATGAGCAGTTCTTC.

The rearrangement joins TRBV11-2 to TRBJ2-5, with TRBD2 matching 11 bases. CDR1 is SGHAT and CDR2 is FQNNGV in the germline V gene. The length of the CDR3 is 15 residues. The junction had 5 bases not matched to a gene; V was cut back by 4 bases and J by 4 bases. The CDR3 nucleotides read TGTGCCAGCAGCTGGGGGACTAGCGGCCCAGAGACCCAGTACTTC. Its translation: CASSWGTSGPETQYF.

This clone was seen a single time. The genes are TRBV30 and TRBJ2-2; 7 nucleotides line up with TRBD2. Germline loops: CDR1 GTSNPN, CDR2 SVGIG (reference sequence). V trimming: 8 bases; J trimming: 4 bases; junction bases outside the gene matches: 13. The CDR3 totals 15 residues. The CDR3 coding sequence is TGTGCCAGACAGCGGGGAGGGCCCCCCACCGGGGAGCTGTTTTTT. Protein product: CARQRGGPPTGELFF.

The chain links TRBV10-3 to TRBJ2-1; 9 bases align to TRBD2. The germline CDR1 and CDR2 sequences are ENHRY and SYGVKD. The J segment lost 9 bases and the V segment lost 10 bases, leaving 7 bases of the junction unmatched. The CDR3 consists of 12 residues. In nucleotides, the CDR3 is TGTGCCACCGGCGGGGGGGAACGTGAGCAGTTCTTC. It translates to CATGGGEREQFF.

For the CDR3, the DNA is TGTGCCAGCAGCCAATCTTCAGGGGGCGTCAATCAGCCCCAGCATTTT. Residues: CASSQSSGGVNQPQHF. The V gene is TRBV4-2, the J gene TRBJ1-5; 8 nucleotides match TRBD1. The V and J ends lost 2 bases and 3 bases, in that order; junction bases with no gene match: 6. The germline gives CDR1 LGHNA, CDR2 YNFKEQ. This CDR3 is built from 16 residues.